The sequence of this TCR beta chain was determined in a study of blood T cells in healthy people across ages. This clonotype has just a few counts. The target antigen is unknown. V lost 1 base and J 9 bases, leaving 17 bases between the germline ends. The CDR3 is 15 amino acids. Germline CDR1 is SGHKS and CDR2 is YYEKEE (reference sequence). Healthy individuals of Caucasian origin from Russia, aged about 6 to 100, served as donors. PBMCs were isolated at a quantity of at least 6.5 million per sample. Through a sample-barcoded 5' primer and a J-beta primer mix, a second PCR was run for roughly 7 to 11 cycles. CDR3-containing paired-end reads numbering at least 2.5 million came from each sample. TCRdb passed the 5' RACE reads through MiXCR, listing each CDR3 protein once. The sample carries about 1,400,000 distinct CDR3 sequences, around two fifths recorded once. Overall study findings and caveats: As age increased, TCR beta diversity per million T cells fell in a roughly linear fashion.

Sequenced sample: blood. This sequence joins TRBV5-5 and TRBJ2-1, with unresolved D. The source of this sequence is a woman between 18 and 30 years old in good health. The CDR3 DNA reads TGTGCCAGCAGCTTGAACGTTGCAAGCCCGTTTGAGCAGTTCTTC. Translating gives CASSLNVASPFEQFF.